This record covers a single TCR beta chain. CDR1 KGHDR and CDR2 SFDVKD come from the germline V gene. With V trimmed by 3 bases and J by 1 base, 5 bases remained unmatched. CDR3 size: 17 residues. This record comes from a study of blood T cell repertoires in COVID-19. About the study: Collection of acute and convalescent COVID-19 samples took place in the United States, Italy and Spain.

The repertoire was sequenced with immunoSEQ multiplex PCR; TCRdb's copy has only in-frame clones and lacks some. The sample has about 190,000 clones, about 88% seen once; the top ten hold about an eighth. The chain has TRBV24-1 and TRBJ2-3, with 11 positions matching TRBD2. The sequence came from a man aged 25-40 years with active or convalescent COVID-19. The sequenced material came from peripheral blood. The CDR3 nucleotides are TGTGCCACCAGTGATCCACTAGCGGGAGCTCGCACAGATACGCAGTATTTT. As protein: CATSDPLAGARTDTQYF.